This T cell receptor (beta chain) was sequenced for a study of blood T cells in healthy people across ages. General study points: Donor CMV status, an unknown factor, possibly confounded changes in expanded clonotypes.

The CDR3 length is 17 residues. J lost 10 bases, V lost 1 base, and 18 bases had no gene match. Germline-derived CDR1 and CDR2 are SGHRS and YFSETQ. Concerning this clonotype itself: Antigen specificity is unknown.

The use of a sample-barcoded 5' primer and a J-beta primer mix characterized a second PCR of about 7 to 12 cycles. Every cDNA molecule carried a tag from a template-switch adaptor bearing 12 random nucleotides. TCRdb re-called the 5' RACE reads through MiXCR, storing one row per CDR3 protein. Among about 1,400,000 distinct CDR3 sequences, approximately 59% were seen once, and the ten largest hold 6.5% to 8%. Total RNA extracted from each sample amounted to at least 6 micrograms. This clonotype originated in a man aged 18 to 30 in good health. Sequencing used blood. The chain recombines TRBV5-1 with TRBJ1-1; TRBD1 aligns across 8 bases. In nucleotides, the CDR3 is TGCGCCAGCAGCTTGACGTTCGGCGGACAGGGTTCCATCGGAGCTTTCTTT. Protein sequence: CASSLTFGGQGSIGAFF.